Following are 28 T cell receptor beta chains from one sample sequenced in a study of tumor and adjacent non-tumor tissue in lung cancer. A modified ARM-PCR protocol with three rounds of nested PCR amplified TCRbeta. TCRdb passed the multiplex PCR reads through MiXCR, listing each CDR3 protein once. Among tens of thousands of distinct CDR3 sequences, around 70% were seen once, and the ten largest hold about a quarter. The template was RNA from unsorted bulk tissue. Distant lung tissue was collected more than 3 cm away from the tumor edge. Sequencing was carried out using distant non-tumor lung tissue. These receptors originate from a woman aged 50 to 65 with non-small cell lung cancer.

Remarks on this clonotype: A much bigger clone sits one base away, suggesting this may be a read error. The gene calls are TRBV10-3 and TRBJ2-2, with D tentatively TRBD2 (7 bases). V lost 3 bases, J lost 7 bases, and 21 bases lay in between. CDR1 is ENHRY and CDR2 is SYGVKD in the germline V gene. This CDR3 is built from 17 residues. The DNA of the CDR3 is TGTGCCATCAGTGACCGAATCGGGGGGCGAAGTGACGGGGAGCTGTTTTTT. This encodes CAISDRIGGRSDGELFF.

A word on this clonotype: One end of the junction varies from germline; a read error may be responsible. This chain links TRBV4-1 with TRBJ2-3; no firm D call. From germline, CDR1 is MGHRA and CDR2 YSYEKL. The CDR3 has 13 residues. CDR3 DNA sequence: TGCACCAGCAGCCTAGATCGGTTAGATACGCAGTATTTT. Its translation: CTSSLDRLDTQYF.

Regarding this clonotype: The junction does not match germline at one end; this may be a read error. The chain joins TRBV28 to TRBJ2-5; no clear D gene. The length of the CDR3 is 14 residues. CDR1 and CDR2 from the germline V gene are MDHEN and SYDVKM. The CDR3 DNA follows: TGTGCCAGCGGAACCGAATATGCCATTGAGACCCAATACTTC. Translating it yields CASGTEYAIETQYF.

Comment on this clonotype: Mismatch with germline at one junction end may stem from a read error. The chain is built from TRBV6-5 and TRBJ1-6; D remains ambiguous. CDR3 length: 14 residues. The germline V gene has CDR1 MNHEY and CDR2 SVGAGI. The DNA for the CDR3 is TGCGCCAGCAGTTACGATAGAGAAGATTCACCCCTCCACTTT. This encodes CASSYDREDSPLHF.

A note on this clonotype: Sequence at one end of the junction differs from germline and may be a read error. The chain has TRBV6-1 and TRBJ2-7; D may be TRBD2 (5 bases). The CDR3 sequence is 13 residues long. The germline V gene encodes CDR1 MNHNS and CDR2 SASEGT. CDR3 sequence (DNA): TGTGTCAGCGGTGAAGGTGGCTTCTACGAGCAGTACTTC. It is translated as CVSGEGGFYEQYF.

The chain links TRBV11-2 to TRBJ2-1; the match to TRBD2 covers 8 bases. V lost 5 bases, J lost 10 bases, and 19 bases stayed unmatched. The CDR3 runs 17 residues. Germline V gives CDR1 SGHAT, CDR2 FQNNGV. The CDR3 loop reads CASSRKGTSWNPKEQFF. CDR3 nucleotides: TGTGCCAGCAGCAGAAAGGGGACTAGTTGGAACCCCAAGGAGCAGTTCTTC.

A remark on this clonotype: A read error may account for a junction end that differs from germline. The rearrangement joins TRBV11-1 to TRBJ2-7; 7 bases match TRBD1. The CDR3 sequence is 14 residues long. Germline V lookup: CDR1 SGHAT, CDR2 FQDESV (reference sequence). CDR3: CASNHWDSSYKQYF. CDR3 DNA: TGTGCCAGCAACCACTGGGACAGCTCCTACAAGCAGTATTTC.

This clonotype was recorded once. Given a much more abundant clone one base away, this may be a read error. The chain employs TRBV7-8 and TRBJ1-4; weak D call: TRBD1 (6 bases). The CDR3 contains 16 residues. Germline V CDR1 and CDR2: SGHVS, FQNEAQ. CDR3 bases: TGTGCCAGCAGCCGCTCTTCCACAGGGCTAAATGAAGAACTGTTTTTT. Translating it yields CASSRSSTGLNEELFF.

Of note for this clonotype: No conserved phenylalanine or tryptophan ends this CDR3, so it is likely a read error. V is TRBV11-1 and J is TRBJ2-3; no firm D call. This CDR3 has 15 amino acids. V lost 3 bases and J 5 bases, leaving 15 bases between the germline ends. The V gene's germline CDR1 is SGHAT and CDR2 FQDESV (reference sequence). Written as DNA, the CDR3 is TGTGCCAGCAGCTTCTCTGTAGGGTCCATAGATACGCAGTATTTG. It encodes CASSFSVGSIDTQYL.

For this clonotype: An end of the junction does not agree with germline; a read error may underlie this. The J gene is TRBJ1-1, the V gene TRBV6-2 or TRBV6-3; no clear D. The CDR3 covers 12 residues. Germline V lookup: CDR1 MNHEY, CDR2 SVGEGT. CDR3 amino acids: CVSSTGNTEAFF. CDR3 nucleotides: TGTGTCAGCTCTACGGGGAACACTGAAGCTTTCTTT.

V usage is TRBV12-3 or TRBV12-4 and J usage is TRBJ2-5, with D possibly TRBD2 on 6 matching bases. The CDR3 runs 15 residues. Trimming removed 6 bases from V and 9 bases from J, with 23 bases in between. CDR3 in DNA: TGTGCCAGCAGCCCAGAGGGACTCACGAGTTGGGCCCAGTACTTC. Encoded protein: CASSPEGLTSWAQYF.

This clonotype was seen repeatedly, ten times or more. V gene TRBV20-1 combines with J gene TRBJ2-6; possibly TRBD1 for D (6 bases). V lost 6 bases, J lost 0 bases, and 15 bases lay in between. The CDR3 contains 16 residues. Germline-derived CDR1 and CDR2 are DFQATT and SNEGSKA (reference sequence). The CDR3 loop is CSASDSLLSGANVLTF. The DNA of the CDR3 is TGCAGTGCCTCGGACAGCCTTCTCTCTGGGGCCAACGTCCTGACTTTC.

About this clonotype itself: Possible read error: a much larger clone is one base away. The chain links TRBV24-1 to TRBJ2-1; D may correspond to TRBD1 or TRBD2 (5 bases each). The J call may be incorrect, as the DNA end agrees better with TRBJ2-7. The CDR3 is 14 amino acids. CDR1 and CDR2 (germline): KGHDR, SFDVKD. CDR3 region: CATSREGRGNEQYF. CDR3 nucleotide sequence: TGTGCCACCTCAAGAGAGGGACGAGGCAATGAGCAGTACTTC.

With regard to this clonotype: At one boundary the junction diverges from the germline segment, which might be a read error. The J gene is TRBJ2-5, the V gene TRBV6-2 or TRBV6-3, with 7 nucleotides matching TRBD1. The CDR3 contains 14 residues. The germline CDR1 and CDR2 sequences are MNHEY and SVGEGT. The CDR3 here is CASSQQGIQETRYF. CDR3 nucleotide sequence: TGTGCCAGCAGCCAACAGGGGATCCAAGAGACCCGGTACTTC.

A remark on this clonotype: A junction boundary mismatches the germline segment, possibly from a read error. The V call is TRBV29-1, the J call TRBJ1-1; 7 bases fit TRBD1. Germline CDR1 reads SQVTM; CDR2 reads ANQGSEA. The CDR3 has 13 amino acids. The CDR3 DNA reads TGCAGCCTTGGGAAGGGGGCAGGAACTGAAGCTTCCTTT. Amino acid sequence: CSLGKGAGTEASF. The full variable domain, in which reference TRBV29-1 and TRBJ1-1 provide the parts outside the CDR3, is SAVISQKPSRDICQRGTSLTIQCQVDSQVTMMFWYRQQPGQSLTLIATANQGSEATYESGFVIDKFPISRPNLTFSTLTVSNMSPEDSSIYLCSLGKGAGTEASFGQGTRLTVV.

This clonotype was recorded once. An end of the junction differs from the germline gene, which may be a read error. V gene TRBV6-1 combines with J gene TRBJ2-3, with D possibly being TRBD2 (6 bases). This CDR3 spans 16 amino acids. Germline lookup yields CDR1 MNHNS and CDR2 SASEGT. CDR3 sequence reads: CAGSEAKGGSTDTQYF. In DNA form, the CDR3 reads TGTGCCGGCAGTGAAGCGAAGGGAGGTAGCACTGATACGCAGTATTTT.

Turning to this clonotype: One junction end disagrees with the germline gene, perhaps due to a read error. V is TRBV4-1 and J is TRBJ2-4, with TRBD2 matching 9 bases. This CDR3 contains 20 residues. Germline CDR1 is MGHRA and CDR2 is YSYEKL. The CDR3 sequence: CASSQAFSSGDVLAKNIQYF. CDR3 coding DNA: TGCGCCAGCAGCCAAGCGTTCTCTAGCGGGGACGTACTAGCCAAAAACATTCAATACTTC.

This chain links TRBV10-3 with TRBJ1-2, with 12 bases identical to TRBD1. CDR3 length: 17 amino acids. Per germline, CDR1 ENHRY and CDR2 SYGVKD. J gave up 4 bases and V 7 bases, and 13 bases lay outside the gene matches. CDR3 loop: CAINDVGQGALPYGYTF. The CDR3 region has the DNA TGTGCCATCAATGATGTGGGACAGGGGGCGCTCCCCTATGGCTACACCTTC.

In the case of this clonotype: One end of the junction is discordant with germline, which a read error may explain. The chain combines TRBV11-2 with TRBJ2-2, with D possibly being TRBD2 (6 bases). CDR1 and CDR2 (germline): SGHAT, FQNNGV. The CDR3 is 14 amino acids. CDR3 protein: CASSLNLNTGGLFF. CDR3 bases: TGTGCCAGCAGCTTAAATCTGAACACCGGGGGGCTGTTTTTT.

This clonotype was recorded at least ten times. This sequence joins TRBV10-2 and TRBJ2-7; 9 positions agree with TRBD2. Trimming took 4 bases from V and 2 from J; bases not matched to a gene: 3. The CDR3 sequence is 14 residues long. Germline V gene data show CDR1 as WSHSY and CDR2 as SAAADI. CDR3 sequence reads: CASSGLAGAYEQYF. The DNA for the CDR3 is TGCGCCAGCAGTGGGTTAGCGGGAGCCTACGAGCAGTACTTC.

Comments on this clonotype: At one end the junction does not follow the germline gene, possibly because of a read error. The chain combines TRBV5-1 with TRBJ1-4; maybe TRBD1 (5 bases). This CDR3 region has 17 residues. Germline V gives CDR1 SGHRS, CDR2 YFSETQ. The CDR3 sequence: CAGSWTPDSTTNEKLFF. As DNA, the CDR3 is TGCGCCGGCAGCTGGACACCGGACTCCACAACTAATGAAAAACTGTTTTTT.

Turning to this clonotype: One junction end disagrees with the germline gene, perhaps due to a read error. The chain links TRBV29-1 to TRBJ2-1; possibly TRBD2 for D (5 bases). CDR1 is SQVTM, CDR2 ANQGSEA, per germline. The CDR3 is 15 residues long. The CDR3 coding sequence is TGCAGCGTCGGGGATGGGGTAAGCTCCTGCAATGAGCAGCTCTTC. This gives the protein CSVGDGVSSCNEQLF.

On this clonotype itself: A read error may explain this, as a much larger clone is one base away. The CDR3 is CASSPYQGKQFF. CDR3 nucleotides: TGTGCCAGCAGCCCTTATCAGGGAAAACAGTTTTTT. The chain couples TRBV14 to TRBJ1-4; tentative D call: TRBD1 (5 bases). Germline CDR1 and CDR2: SGHDN and FVKESK. The CDR3 is 12 residues long.

This chain uses TRBV7-9 with TRBJ2-5; TRBD1 is a possible D gene (6 bases). This CDR3 has 14 amino acids. The V gene's germline CDR1 is SEHNR and CDR2 FQNEAQ (reference sequence). The V end lost 5 bases, the J end lost 8 bases, and 18 bases lay between the germline ends. Written as DNA, the CDR3 is TGTGCCAGCAGCAACGGACAGAGTAGGAATACCCAGTACTTC. Amino acid sequence: CASSNGQSRNTQYF.

In its sample, this clonotype was seen once. The germline gene is not matched at one end of the junction; a read error may be the cause. The chain is built from TRBV29-1 and TRBJ2-7; 10 nucleotides match TRBD2. The germline V gene has CDR1 SQVTM and CDR2 ANQGSEA. The CDR3 sequence is 14 residues long. CDR3 region: CIVVLAGGPYEQYF. As DNA, the CDR3 is TGCATCGTTGTATTAGCGGGAGGACCCTACGAGCAGTACTTC.

As regards this clonotype: A junction end diverges from the germline sequence, so it may reflect a read error. The chain combines TRBV30 with TRBJ2-5; 8 bases agree with TRBD2. Germline lookup yields CDR1 GTSNPN and CDR2 SVGIG (reference sequence). This CDR3 spans 15 amino acids. The CDR3 protein is CAWSPSSGYHETQYF. In nucleotides, the CDR3 is TGTGCCTGGAGTCCGTCTAGCGGGTACCATGAGACCCAGTACTTC.

This chain uses TRBV6-2 or TRBV6-3 with TRBJ2-6; D may be TRBD2 (6 bases). CDR3 size: 18 residues. Germline loops: CDR1 MNHEY, CDR2 SVGEGT. V lost 8 bases to trimming and J lost 1 base, with 21 bases between them. In DNA form, the CDR3 reads TGTGCCAGCGCATCCTGGAGGGAGGTCCTATCTGGGGCCAACGTCCTGACTTTC. Residues: CASASWREVLSGANVLTF.

This clonotype was seen a handful of times. At one boundary the junction diverges from the germline segment, which might be a read error. V usage is TRBV5-1 and J usage is TRBJ2-2; D gene uncertain. CDR1 and CDR2 from the germline V gene are SGHRS and YFSETQ. This CDR3 is built from 14 residues. The CDR3 loop is CASNLTVNTGELFF. DNA of the CDR3: TGTGCCAGCAACTTAACAGTTAACACCGGGGAGCTGTTTTTT.